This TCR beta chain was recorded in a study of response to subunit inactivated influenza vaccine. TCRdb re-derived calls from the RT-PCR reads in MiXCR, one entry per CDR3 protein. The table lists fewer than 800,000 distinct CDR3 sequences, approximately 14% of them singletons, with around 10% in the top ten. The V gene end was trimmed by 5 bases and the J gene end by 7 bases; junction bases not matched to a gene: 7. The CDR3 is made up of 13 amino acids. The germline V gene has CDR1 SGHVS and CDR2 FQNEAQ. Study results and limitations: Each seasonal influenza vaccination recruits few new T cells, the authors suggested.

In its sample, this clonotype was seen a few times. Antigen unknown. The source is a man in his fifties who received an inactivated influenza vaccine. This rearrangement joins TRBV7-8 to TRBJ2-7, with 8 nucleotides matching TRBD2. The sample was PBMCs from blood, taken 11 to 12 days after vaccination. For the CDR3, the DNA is TGTGCCAGCAGCGCCGGGGGGGCCGAGGAGCAGTACTTC. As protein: CASSAGGAEEQYF.